The clone carrying this T cell receptor beta chain has only one observation. The data originate from a study of blood T cell repertoires in COVID-19. About the study: Acute and convalescent COVID-19 specimens originated in the United States, Italy and Spain. T cells, B-cell-depleted T cells, or PBMCs supplied cDNA or gDNA.

Under the authors' procedure: Counts of nucleated cells, estimated from reference gene primer amplification, were obtained. Profiling relied on immunoSEQ multiplex PCR, and the TCRdb table lists in-frame clones only, not all of them. That table is the source of V, J and clone size, and D and trimming were worked out from the DNA. The data contain some 90,000 clones, about 90% of them seen just once; the ten biggest clones take up roughly 3.9%. The CDR3 has 15 amino acids. V lost 6 bases to trimming and J lost 6 bases; unmatched junction nucleotides: 13. Germline CDR1 reads MNHNY; CDR2 reads SVGAGI (reference sequence).

Material for sequencing was peripheral blood. V gene TRBV6-6 combines with J gene TRBJ2-7, with 8 bases identical to TRBD1. This TCR was sampled from a woman aged 50 to 60 in a cohort sampled during active COVID-19. CDR3 sequence (DNA): TGTGCCAGCAGCTCCCAGGGGGCCGGCTTGGGCGAGCAGTACTTC. This sequence encodes CASSSQGAGLGEQYF.